This TCR beta chain was obtained from a study of T cell repertoires in cytomegalovirus infection. In the study overall: Through public TCR beta signatures, both CMV infection and matching HLA type were indicated. Study-level results: Carriage of CMV together with the relevant HLA was identifiable through cumulative public TCR beta family frequency. In two of eight donors, the top clonotype was HLA-C-restricted CMV-specific.

Using its own MiXCR run on the reads, TCRdb lists one record per CDR3 protein. This table has approximately 750,000 distinct CDR3 sequences, less than 40% appearing once. As concerns this clonotype: What it binds is unknown.

Germline CDR1 reads SGHTA; CDR2 reads FQGNSA. The CDR3 runs to 14 residues. Trimming took off 2 bases at V and 0 bases at J, with 5 bases between the two ends. Sequencing used PBMCs. This clonotype was sampled from a human donor in good health (CMV status not recorded). Some clones in this sample may be carry-over from other donors' samples. The V and J genes are TRBV7-2 and TRBJ1-3; D gene ambiguous. In nucleotides, the CDR3 is TGTGCCAGCAGCTTAATGTCCTCTGGAAACACCATATATTTT. Its protein is CASSLMSSGNTIYF.